This T cell receptor beta chain was captured by sequencing in a study of cytomegalovirus exposure and HLA in healthy donors. Study background: Of 398 genotyped donors, around 84% clustered with self-reported Caucasian donors. General study points: Because they were indistinguishable, some V segments, including TRBV6-2 and TRBV6-3, were excluded. Sequencing artifact likely explains a cluster of highly shared sequence variants.

PCR amplification relied on 60 Vbeta primers (plus 13 Jbeta primers). Sequencing was performed with immunoSEQ multiplex PCR; in TCRdb, only in-frame clones are kept and a portion is missing. Counted here are more than 150,000 clones, around 85% occurring once; the ten biggest clones make up roughly 6%. Germline V gives CDR1 SGHVS, CDR2 FQNEAQ. Losses at the gene ends were 4 bases for V and 4 bases for J; bases not matched to a gene: 5. The CDR3 runs 14 residues. Donors showed nominal health when sampled, although they likely had unrecorded immune exposures. Note on this clone: The target antigen is unknown.

Sequenced: PBMCs. V gene TRBV7-8 combines with J gene TRBJ1-1; 8 nucleotides agree with TRBD1. The clonotype comes from a man in his forties in good health and CMV-seropositive. CDR3 sequence (DNA): TGTGCCAGCAGCTGGACAGGGTGGGGCACTGAAGCTTTCTTT. As protein: CASSWTGWGTEAFF.